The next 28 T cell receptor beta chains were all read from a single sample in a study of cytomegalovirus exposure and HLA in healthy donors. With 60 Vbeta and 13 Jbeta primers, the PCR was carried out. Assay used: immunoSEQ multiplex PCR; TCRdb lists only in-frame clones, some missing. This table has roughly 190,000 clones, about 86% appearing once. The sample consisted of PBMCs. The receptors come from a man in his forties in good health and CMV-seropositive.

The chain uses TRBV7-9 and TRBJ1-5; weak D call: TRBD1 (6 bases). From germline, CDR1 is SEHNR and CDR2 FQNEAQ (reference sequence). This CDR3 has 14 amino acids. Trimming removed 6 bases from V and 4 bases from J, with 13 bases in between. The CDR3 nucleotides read TGTGCCAGCAGTGTAGGGGGAGCTAATCAGCCCCAGCATTTT. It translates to CASSVGGANQPQHF. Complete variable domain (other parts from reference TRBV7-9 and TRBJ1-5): DTGVSQNPRHKITKRGQNVTFRCDPISEHNRLYWYRQTLGQGPEFLTYFQNEAQLEKSRLLSDRFSAERPKGSFSTLEIQRTEQGDSAMYLCASSVGGANQPQHFGDGTRLSIL.

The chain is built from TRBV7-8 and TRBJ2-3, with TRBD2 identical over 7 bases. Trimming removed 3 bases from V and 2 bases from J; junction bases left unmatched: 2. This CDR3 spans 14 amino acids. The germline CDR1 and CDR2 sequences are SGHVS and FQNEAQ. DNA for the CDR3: TGTGCCAGCAGCTTGGAGCGGGACACAGATACGCAGTATTTT. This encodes CASSLERDTDTQYF.

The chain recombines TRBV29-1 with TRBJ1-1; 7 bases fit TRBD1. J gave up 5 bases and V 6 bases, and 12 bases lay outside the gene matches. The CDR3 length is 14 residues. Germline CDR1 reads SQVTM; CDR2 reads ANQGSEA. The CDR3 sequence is CSVGDSRSGTEAFF. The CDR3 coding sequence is TGCAGCGTAGGGGACAGCAGAAGTGGGACTGAAGCTTTCTTT.

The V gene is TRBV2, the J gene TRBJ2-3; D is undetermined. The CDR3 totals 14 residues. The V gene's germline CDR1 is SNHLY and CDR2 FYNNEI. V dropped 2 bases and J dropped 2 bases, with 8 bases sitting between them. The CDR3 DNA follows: TGTGCCAGCAGTGAAAGACTTTACACAGATACGCAGTATTTT. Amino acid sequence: CASSERLYTDTQYF.

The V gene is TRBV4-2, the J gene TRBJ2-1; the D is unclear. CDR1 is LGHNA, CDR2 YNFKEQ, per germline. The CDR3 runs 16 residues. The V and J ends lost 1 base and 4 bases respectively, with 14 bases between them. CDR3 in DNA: TGTGCCAGCAGCCAAGCCGGTGGAGCGATGTACAATGAGCAGTTCTTC. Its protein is CASSQAGGAMYNEQFF.

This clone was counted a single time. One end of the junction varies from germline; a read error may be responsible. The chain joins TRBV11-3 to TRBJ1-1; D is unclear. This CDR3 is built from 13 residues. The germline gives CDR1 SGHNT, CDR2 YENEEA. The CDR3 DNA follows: TGTGCCAGCAGCATTAGCCCCGGATCTGAGGCTTTCTTT. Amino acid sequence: CASSISPGSEAFF.

CDR3 in amino acids: CASSKDRGGTEAFF. As DNA, the CDR3 is TGTGCCAGTAGTAAAGACAGGGGTGGTACTGAAGCTTTCTTT. The chain combines TRBV19 with TRBJ1-1; 8 positions agree with TRBD1. The CDR3 contains 14 residues. V trimming: 4 bases; J trimming: 5 bases; junction bases outside the gene matches: 6. Germline V gene data show CDR1 as LNHDA and CDR2 as SQIVND (reference sequence).

The DNA for the CDR3 is TGTGCCAGCAGCGCCGGGTCCATCCACACAGATACGCAGTATTTT. Residues: CASSAGSIHTDTQYF. V is TRBV9 and J is TRBJ2-3, with D unresolved. Trimming pared 3 bases from V and 2 bases from J, leaving 13 bases between. This CDR3 has 15 amino acids. Germline V CDR1 and CDR2: SGDLS, YYNGEE.

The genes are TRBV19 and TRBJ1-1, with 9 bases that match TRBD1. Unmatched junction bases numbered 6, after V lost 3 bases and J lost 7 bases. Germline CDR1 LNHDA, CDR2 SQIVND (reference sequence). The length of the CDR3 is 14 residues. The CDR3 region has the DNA TGTGCCAGTAGTATGTGGACAGGGGAGAGTGAAGCTTTCTTT. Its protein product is CASSMWTGESEAFF.

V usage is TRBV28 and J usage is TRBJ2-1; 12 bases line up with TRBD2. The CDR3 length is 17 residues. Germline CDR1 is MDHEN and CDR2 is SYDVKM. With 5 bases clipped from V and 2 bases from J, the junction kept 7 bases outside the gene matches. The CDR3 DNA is TGTGCCAGCAGTCAGCGGACTAGCGGGAACCCCTACAATGAGCAGTTCTTC. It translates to CASSQRTSGNPYNEQFF.

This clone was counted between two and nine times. Here the CDR3 reads CASSFNSRNTEAFF. The CDR3 bases are TGTGCCAGCAGTTTTAATAGCAGAAACACTGAAGCTTTCTTT. The J gene is TRBJ1-1, the V gene TRBV28, with D uncertain. Germline CDR1 is MDHEN and CDR2 is SYDVKM. The CDR3 is 14 residues long. V was trimmed by 3 bases and J by 2 bases, leaving 10 bases between them.

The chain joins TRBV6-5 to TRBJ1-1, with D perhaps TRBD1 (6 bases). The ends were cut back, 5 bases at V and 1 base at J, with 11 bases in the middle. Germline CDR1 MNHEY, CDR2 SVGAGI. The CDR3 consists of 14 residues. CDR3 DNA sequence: TGTGCCAGCAGTGACAGGCTGGAGAACACTGAAGCTTTCTTT. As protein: CASSDRLENTEAFF.

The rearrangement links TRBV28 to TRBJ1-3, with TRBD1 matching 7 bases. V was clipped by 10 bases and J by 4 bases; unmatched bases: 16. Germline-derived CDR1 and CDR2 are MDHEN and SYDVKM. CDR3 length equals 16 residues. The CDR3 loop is CATLVTRGLGGNTIYF. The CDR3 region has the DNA TGTGCCACGTTGGTTACCAGGGGGTTAGGAGGAAACACCATATATTTT.

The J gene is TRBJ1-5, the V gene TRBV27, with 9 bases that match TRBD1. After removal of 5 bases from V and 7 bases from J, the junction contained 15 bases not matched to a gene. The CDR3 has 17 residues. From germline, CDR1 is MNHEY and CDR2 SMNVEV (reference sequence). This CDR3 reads CASSHRDRDGLRQPQHF. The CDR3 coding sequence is TGTGCCAGCAGTCACCGGGACAGGGATGGTCTCCGGCAGCCCCAGCATTTT.

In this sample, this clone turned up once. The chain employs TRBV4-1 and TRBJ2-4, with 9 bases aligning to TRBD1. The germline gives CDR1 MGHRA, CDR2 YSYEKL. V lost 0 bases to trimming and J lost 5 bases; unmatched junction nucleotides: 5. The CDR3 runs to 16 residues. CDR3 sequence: CASSQESNRGQNIQYF. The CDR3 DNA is TGCGCCAGCAGCCAAGAGTCCAACAGGGGGCAAAACATTCAGTACTTC.

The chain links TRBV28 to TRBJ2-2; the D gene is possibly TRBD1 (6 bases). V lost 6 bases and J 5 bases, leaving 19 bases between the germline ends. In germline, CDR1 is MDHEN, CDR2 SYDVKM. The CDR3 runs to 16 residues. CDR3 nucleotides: TGTGCCAGCAGCCGTGCAGGGGCGGTCGGTACCGGGGAGCTGTTTTTT. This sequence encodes CASSRAGAVGTGELFF.

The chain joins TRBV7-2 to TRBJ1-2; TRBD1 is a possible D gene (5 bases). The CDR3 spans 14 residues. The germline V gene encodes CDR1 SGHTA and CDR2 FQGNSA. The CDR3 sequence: CATSFGGLNYGYTF. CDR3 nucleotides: TGTGCGACCAGCTTCGGGGGATTGAACTATGGCTACACCTTC.

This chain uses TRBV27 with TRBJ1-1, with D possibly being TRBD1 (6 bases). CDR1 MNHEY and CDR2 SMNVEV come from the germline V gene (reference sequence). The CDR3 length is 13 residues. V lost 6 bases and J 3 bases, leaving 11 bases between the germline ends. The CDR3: CASRQGPYTEAFF. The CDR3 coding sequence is TGTGCCAGCAGACAGGGCCCGTACACTGAAGCTTTCTTT.

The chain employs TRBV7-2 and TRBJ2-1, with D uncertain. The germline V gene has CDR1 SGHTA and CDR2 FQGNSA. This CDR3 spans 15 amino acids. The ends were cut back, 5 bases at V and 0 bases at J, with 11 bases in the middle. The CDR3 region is CASSPDTSSYNEQFF. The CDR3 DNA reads TGTGCCAGCAGCCCCGACACGAGCTCCTACAATGAGCAGTTCTTC.

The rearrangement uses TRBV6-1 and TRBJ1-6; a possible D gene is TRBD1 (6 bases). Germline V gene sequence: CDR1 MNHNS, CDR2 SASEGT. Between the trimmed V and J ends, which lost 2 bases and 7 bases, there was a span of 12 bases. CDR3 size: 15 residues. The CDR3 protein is CASSESGRGNSPLHF. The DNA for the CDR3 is TGTGCCAGCAGTGAATCGGGCAGGGGAAATTCACCCCTCCACTTT.

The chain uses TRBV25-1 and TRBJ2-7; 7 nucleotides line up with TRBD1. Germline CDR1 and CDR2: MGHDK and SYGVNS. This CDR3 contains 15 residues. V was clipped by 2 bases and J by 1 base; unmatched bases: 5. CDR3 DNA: TGTGCCAGCAGTGAAACCGGGACAGCATCCTACGAGCAGTACTTC. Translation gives CASSETGTASYEQYF.

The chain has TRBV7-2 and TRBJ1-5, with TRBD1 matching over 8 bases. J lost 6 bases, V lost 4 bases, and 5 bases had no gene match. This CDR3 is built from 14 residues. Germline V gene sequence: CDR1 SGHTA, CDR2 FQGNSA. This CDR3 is CASSSRQGSQPQHF. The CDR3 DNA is TGTGCCAGCAGCTCTAGACAGGGGTCTCAGCCCCAGCATTTT. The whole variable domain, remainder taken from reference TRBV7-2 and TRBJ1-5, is GAGVSQSPSNKVTEKGKDVELRCDPISGHTALYWYRQSLGQGLEFLIYFQGNSAPDKSGLPSDRFSAERTGGSVSTLTIQRTQQEDSAVYLCASSSRQGSQPQHFGDGTRLSIL.

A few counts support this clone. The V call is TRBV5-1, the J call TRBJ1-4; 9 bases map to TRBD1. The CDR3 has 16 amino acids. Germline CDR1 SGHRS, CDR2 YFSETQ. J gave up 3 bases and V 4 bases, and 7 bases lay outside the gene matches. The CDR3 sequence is CASSIQGAGANEKLFF. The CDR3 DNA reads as TGCGCCAGCAGCATACAGGGGGCGGGAGCTAATGAAAAACTGTTTTTT. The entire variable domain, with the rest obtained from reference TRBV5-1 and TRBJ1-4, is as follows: KAGVTQTPRYLIKTRGQQVTLSCSPISGHRSVSWYQQTPGQGLQFLFEYFSETQRNKGNFPGRFSGRQFSNSRSEMNVSTLELGDSALYLCASSIQGAGANEKLFFGSGTQLSVL.

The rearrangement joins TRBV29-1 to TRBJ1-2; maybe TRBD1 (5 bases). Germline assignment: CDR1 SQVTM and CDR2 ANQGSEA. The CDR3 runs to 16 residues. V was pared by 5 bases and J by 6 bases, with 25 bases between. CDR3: CSVPFPGAGPRDGYTF. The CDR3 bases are TGCAGCGTTCCCTTTCCTGGGGCTGGCCCCAGAGATGGCTACACCTTC.

CDR3 nucleotides: TGTGCCAGCAGTTCGAACATTCAAAACCAGCGGGAAGAGCAGTTCTTC. Amino acids: CASSSNIQNQREEQFF. This sequence joins TRBV28 and TRBJ2-1; 7 bases map to TRBD2. The germline V gene has CDR1 MDHEN and CDR2 SYDVKM. Trimming took 4 bases from V and 10 from J; bases not matched to a gene: 16. The CDR3 has 16 residues.

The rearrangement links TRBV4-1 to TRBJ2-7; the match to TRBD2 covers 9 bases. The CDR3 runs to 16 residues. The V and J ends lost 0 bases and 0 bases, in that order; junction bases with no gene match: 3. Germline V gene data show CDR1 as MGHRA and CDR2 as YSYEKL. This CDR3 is CASSQERREGSYEQYF. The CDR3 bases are TGCGCCAGCAGCCAAGAGAGGCGGGAGGGCTCCTACGAGCAGTACTTC.

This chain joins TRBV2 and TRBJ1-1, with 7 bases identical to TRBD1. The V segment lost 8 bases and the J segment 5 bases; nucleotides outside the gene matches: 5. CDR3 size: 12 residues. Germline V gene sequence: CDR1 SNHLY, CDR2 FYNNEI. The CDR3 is CASPDRATEAFF. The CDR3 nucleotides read TGTGCCAGCCCCGACAGGGCTACTGAAGCTTTCTTT.

The CDR3 DNA sequence: TGTGCCAGCTCACCGACAGGGGTTAATAGCAATCAGCCCCAGCATTTT. This encodes CASSPTGVNSNQPQHF. This sequence joins TRBV18 and TRBJ1-5, with 8 bases fitting TRBD1. With 3 bases clipped from V and 0 bases from J, the junction kept 4 bases outside the gene matches. The germline V gene encodes CDR1 KGHSH and CDR2 LQKENI. CDR3 length: 16 residues.